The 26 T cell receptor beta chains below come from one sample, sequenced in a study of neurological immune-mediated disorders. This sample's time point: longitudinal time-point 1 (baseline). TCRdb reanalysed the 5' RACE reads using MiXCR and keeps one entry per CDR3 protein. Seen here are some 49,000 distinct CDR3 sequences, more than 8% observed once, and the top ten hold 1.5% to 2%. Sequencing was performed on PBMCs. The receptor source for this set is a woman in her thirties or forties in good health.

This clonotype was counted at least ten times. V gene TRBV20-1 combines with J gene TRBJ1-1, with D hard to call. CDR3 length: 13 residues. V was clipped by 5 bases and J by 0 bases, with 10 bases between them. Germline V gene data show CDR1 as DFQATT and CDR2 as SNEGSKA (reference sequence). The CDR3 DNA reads TGCAGTGCTTCGGACCGGTTGAACACTGAAGCTTTCTTT. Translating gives CSASDRLNTEAFF.

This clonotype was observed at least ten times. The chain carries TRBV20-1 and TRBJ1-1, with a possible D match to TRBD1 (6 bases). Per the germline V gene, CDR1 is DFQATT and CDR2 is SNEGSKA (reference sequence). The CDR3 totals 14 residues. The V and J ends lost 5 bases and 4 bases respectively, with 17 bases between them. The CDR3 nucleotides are TGCAGTGCTCCGAAAGAACAGGGCTCCACTGAAGCTTTCTTT. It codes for CSAPKEQGSTEAFF.

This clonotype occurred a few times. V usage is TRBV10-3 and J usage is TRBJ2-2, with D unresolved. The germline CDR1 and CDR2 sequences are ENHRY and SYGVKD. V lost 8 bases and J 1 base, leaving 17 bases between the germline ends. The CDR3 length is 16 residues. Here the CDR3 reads CAISQSDGMNTGELFF. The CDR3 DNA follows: TGTGCCATCTCGCAATCGGACGGAATGAACACCGGGGAGCTGTTTTTT.

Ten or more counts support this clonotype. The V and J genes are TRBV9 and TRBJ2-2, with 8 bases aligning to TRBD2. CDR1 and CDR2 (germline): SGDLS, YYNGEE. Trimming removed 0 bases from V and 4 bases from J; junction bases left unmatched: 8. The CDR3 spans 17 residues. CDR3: CASSVAGSGVITGELFF. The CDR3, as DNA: TGTGCCAGCAGCGTAGCGGGTAGCGGGGTGATCACCGGGGAGCTGTTTTTT.

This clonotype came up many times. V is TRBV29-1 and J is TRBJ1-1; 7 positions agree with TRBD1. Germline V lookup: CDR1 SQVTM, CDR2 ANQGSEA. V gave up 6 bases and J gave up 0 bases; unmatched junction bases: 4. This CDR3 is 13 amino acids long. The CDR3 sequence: CSVRRGLNTEAFF. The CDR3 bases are TGCAGCGTGAGAAGGGGGCTGAACACTGAAGCTTTCTTT.

CDR3 amino acids: CASSQEPGPTDTQYF. Here the CDR3 DNA reads TGCGCCAGCAGCCAAGAGCCAGGGCCCACAGATACGCAGTATTTT. V and J are TRBV4-3 and TRBJ2-3, with D possibly matching TRBD1 (5 bases). CDR1 is LGHNA and CDR2 is YSLEER in the germline V gene. V lost 0 bases, J lost 2 bases, and 9 bases lay in between. This CDR3 has 15 residues.

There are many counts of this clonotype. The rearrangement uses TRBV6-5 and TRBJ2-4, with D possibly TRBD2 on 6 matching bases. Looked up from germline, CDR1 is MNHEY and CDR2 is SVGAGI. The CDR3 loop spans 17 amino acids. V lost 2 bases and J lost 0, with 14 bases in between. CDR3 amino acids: CASSYKWAGIAKNIQYF. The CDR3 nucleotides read TGTGCCAGCAGTTACAAGTGGGCGGGAATAGCCAAAAACATTCAGTACTTC.

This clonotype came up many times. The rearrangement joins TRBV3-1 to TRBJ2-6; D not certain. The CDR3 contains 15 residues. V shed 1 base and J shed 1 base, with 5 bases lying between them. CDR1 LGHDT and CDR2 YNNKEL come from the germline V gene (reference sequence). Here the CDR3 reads CASSQGRSGANVLTF. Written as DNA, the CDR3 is TGTGCCAGCAGCCAAGGACGGTCTGGGGCCAACGTCCTGACTTTC.

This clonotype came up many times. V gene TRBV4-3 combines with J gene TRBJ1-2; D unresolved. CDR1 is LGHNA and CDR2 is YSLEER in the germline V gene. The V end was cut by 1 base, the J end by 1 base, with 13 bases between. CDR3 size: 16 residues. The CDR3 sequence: CASSQGLREVNYGYTF. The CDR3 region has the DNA TGCGCCAGCAGCCAAGGCCTCCGGGAGGTTAACTATGGCTACACCTTC.

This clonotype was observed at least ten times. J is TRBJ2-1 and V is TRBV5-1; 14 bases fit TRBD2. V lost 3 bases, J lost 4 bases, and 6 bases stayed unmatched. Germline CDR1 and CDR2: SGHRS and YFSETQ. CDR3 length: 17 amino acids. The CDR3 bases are TGCGCCAGCAGCTCGCCGACTAGCGGGAGGGTTTACAATGAGCAGTTCTTC. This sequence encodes CASSSPTSGRVYNEQFF.

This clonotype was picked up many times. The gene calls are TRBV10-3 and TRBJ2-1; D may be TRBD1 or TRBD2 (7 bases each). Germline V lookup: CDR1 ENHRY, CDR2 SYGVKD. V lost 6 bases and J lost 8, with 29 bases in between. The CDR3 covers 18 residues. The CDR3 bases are TGTGCCATCAGATCTAACAGGGGACGGAATCCTCGGGGGGATGAGCAGTTCTTC. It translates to CAIRSNRGRNPRGDEQFF.

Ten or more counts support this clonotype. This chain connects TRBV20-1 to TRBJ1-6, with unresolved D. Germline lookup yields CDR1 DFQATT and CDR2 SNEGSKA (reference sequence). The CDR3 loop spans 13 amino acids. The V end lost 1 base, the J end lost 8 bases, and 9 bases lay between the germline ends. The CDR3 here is CSARGMGHSPLHF. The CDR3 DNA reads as TGCAGTGCTAGAGGAATGGGTCATTCACCCCTCCACTTT.

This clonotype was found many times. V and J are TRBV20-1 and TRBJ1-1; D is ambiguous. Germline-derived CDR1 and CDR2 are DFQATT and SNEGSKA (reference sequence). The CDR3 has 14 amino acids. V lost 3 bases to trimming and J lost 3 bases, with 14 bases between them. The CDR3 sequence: CSARAAAADTEAFF. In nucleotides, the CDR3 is TGCAGTGCTAGGGCGGCAGCTGCTGACACTGAAGCTTTCTTT.

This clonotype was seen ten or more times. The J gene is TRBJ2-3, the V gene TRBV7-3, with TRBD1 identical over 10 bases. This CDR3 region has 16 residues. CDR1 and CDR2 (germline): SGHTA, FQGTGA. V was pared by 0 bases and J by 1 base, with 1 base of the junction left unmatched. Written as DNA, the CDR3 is TGTGCCAGCAGCTTAACCGGGACAGGGGGCACAGATACGCAGTATTTT. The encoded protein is CASSLTGTGGTDTQYF.

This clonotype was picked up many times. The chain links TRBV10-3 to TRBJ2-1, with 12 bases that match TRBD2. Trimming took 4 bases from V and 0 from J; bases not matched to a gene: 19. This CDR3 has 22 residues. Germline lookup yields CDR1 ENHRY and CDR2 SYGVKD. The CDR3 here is CAISAGQGILAGGTFSYNEQFF. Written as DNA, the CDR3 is TGTGCCATCAGTGCGGGACAGGGGATACTAGCGGGAGGTACATTCTCCTACAATGAGCAGTTCTTC.

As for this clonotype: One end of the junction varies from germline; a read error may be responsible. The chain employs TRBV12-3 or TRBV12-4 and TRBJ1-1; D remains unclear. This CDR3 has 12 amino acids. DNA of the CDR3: TGTGTCAGCACCCCACAGCAGACTGAAGCTTTCTTT. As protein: CVSTPQQTEAFF.

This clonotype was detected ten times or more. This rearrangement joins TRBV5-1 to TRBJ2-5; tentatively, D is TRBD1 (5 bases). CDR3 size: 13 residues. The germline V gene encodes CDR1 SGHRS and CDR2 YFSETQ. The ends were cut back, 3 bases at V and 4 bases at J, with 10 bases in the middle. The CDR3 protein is CASSSGQRETQYF. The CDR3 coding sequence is TGCGCCAGCAGCTCTGGACAAAGAGAGACCCAGTACTTC.

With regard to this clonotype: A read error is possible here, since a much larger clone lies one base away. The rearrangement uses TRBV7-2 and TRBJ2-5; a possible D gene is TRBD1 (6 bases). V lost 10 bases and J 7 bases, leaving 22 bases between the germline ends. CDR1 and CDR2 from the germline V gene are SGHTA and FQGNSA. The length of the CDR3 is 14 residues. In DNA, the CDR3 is TGTGCCAACAGTCCGCGGACAGCTCGAGCGACCCAGTACTTC. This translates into CANSPRTARATQYF. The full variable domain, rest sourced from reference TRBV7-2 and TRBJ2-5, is GAGVSQSPSNKVTEKGKDVELRCDPISGHTALYWYRQSLGQGLEFLIYFQGNSAPDKSGLPSDRFSAERTGGSVSTLTIQRTQQEDSAVYLCANSPRTARATQYFGPGTRLLVL.

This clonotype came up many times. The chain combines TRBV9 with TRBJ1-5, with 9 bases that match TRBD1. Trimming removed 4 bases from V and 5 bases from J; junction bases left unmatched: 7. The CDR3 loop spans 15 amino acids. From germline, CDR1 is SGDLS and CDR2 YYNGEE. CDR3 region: CASSRADRGYQPQHF. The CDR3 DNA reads TGTGCCAGCAGCCGGGCGGACAGGGGATATCAGCCCCAGCATTTT.

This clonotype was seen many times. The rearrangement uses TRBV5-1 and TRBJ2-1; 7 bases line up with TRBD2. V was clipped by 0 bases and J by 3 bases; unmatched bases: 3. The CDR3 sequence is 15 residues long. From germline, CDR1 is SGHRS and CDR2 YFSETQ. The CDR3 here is CASSLGGRDYNEQFF. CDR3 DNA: TGCGCCAGCAGCTTGGGCGGGAGAGACTACAATGAGCAGTTCTTC.

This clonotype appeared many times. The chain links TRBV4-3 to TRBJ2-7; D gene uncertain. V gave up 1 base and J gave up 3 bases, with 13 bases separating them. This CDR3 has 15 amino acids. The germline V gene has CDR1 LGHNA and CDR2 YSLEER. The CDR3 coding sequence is TGCGCCAGCAGCCAAGGTCAGGAGAGATACTACGAGCAGTACTTC. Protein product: CASSQGQERYYEQYF.

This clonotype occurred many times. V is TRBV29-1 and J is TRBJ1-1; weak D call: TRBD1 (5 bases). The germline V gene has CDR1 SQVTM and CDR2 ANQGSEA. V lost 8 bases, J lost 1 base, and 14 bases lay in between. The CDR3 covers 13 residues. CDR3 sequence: CSFRDGRNTEAFF. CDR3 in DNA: TGCAGCTTTCGGGACGGGAGGAACACTGAAGCTTTCTTT.

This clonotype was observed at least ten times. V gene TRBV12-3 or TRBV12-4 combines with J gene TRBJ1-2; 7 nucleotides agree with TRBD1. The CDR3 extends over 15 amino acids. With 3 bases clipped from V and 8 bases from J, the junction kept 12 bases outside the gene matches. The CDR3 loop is CASSLGEGGFRGYTF. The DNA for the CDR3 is TGTGCCAGCAGTTTGGGGGAAGGGGGCTTTAGGGGCTACACCTTC.

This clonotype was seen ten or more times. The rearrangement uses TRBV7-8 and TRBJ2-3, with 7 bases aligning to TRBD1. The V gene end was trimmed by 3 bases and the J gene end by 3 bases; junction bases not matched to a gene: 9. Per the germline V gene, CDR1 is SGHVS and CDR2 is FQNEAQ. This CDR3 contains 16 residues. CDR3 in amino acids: CASSFHDRVWTDTQYF. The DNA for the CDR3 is TGTGCCAGCAGCTTCCATGACAGGGTTTGGACAGATACGCAGTATTTT.

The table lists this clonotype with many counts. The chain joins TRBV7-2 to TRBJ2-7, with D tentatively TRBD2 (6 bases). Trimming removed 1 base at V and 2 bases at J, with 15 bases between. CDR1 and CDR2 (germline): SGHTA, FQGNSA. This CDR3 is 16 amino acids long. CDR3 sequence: CASSLGRRDDAYEQYF. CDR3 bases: TGTGCCAGCAGCTTAGGAAGGCGGGATGACGCCTACGAGCAGTACTTC.

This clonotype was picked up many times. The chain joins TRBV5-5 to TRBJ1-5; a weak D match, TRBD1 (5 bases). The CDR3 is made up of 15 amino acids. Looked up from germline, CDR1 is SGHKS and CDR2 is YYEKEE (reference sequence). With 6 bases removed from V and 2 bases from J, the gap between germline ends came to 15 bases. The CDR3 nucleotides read TGTGCCAGCAACTATGGGGGGACGGGCAATCAGCCCCAGCATTTT. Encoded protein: CASNYGGTGNQPQHF. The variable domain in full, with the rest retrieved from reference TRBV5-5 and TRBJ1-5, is DAGVTQSPTHLIKTRGQQVTLRCSPISGHKSVSWYQQVLGQGPQFIFQYYEKEERGRGNFPDRFSARQFPNYSSELNVNALLLGDSALYLCASNYGGTGNQPQHFGDGTRLSIL.